This passage covers 18 T cell receptor beta chains from one sample sequenced in a study of identical twins. TCRdb processed the 5' RACE reads anew with MiXCR; each CDR3 protein has one entry. The table includes about 1.7 million distinct CDR3 sequences, 32% detected once. Sequencing input: cord blood. The receptor set was obtained from a newborn girl in good health.

This clonotype came up many times. The chain has TRBV6-6 and TRBJ1-2, with a possible D match to TRBD1 (6 bases). Germline V gene lookup returns CDR1 MNHNY and CDR2 SVGAGI (reference sequence). With 5 bases removed from V and 0 bases from J, the gap between germline ends came to 7 bases. The CDR3 consists of 13 residues. CDR3 residues: CASSAGANYGYTF. The CDR3 DNA reads as TGTGCCAGCAGTGCAGGGGCTAACTATGGCTACACCTTC.

The genes are TRBV15 and TRBJ1-1; 10 bases map to TRBD1. V lost 3 bases, J lost 6 bases, and 4 bases stayed unmatched. This CDR3 comprises 14 residues. CDR1 and CDR2 (germline): LNHNV, YYDKDF (reference sequence). The CDR3 DNA reads TGTGCCACCAGCAGCCGGGACAGGGGACCTGAAGCTTTCTTT. Protein product: CATSSRDRGPEAFF.

There are a few counts of this clonotype. The chain uses TRBV5-1 and TRBJ1-2; 9 bases are shared with TRBD1. CDR1 and CDR2 (germline): SGHRS, YFSETQ. The CDR3 covers 13 residues. The junction had 5 bases not matched to a gene; V was cut back by 4 bases and J by 7 bases. CDR3 DNA: TGCGCCAGCAGCAAGGGACAGGGAAGTGGCTACACCTTC. It translates to CASSKGQGSGYTF. The whole variable domain, remainder taken from reference TRBV5-1 and TRBJ1-2, is KAGVTQTPRYLIKTRGQQVTLSCSPISGHRSVSWYQQTPGQGLQFLFEYFSETQRNKGNFPGRFSGRQFSNSRSEMNVSTLELGDSALYLCASSKGQGSGYTFGSGTRLTVV.

This clonotype was counted at least ten times. The chain combines TRBV3-1 with TRBJ2-7; perhaps D is TRBD1 or TRBD2 (7 bases each). The germline gives CDR1 LGHDT, CDR2 YNNKEL (reference sequence). The CDR3 loop spans 18 amino acids. V was trimmed by 1 base and J by 3 bases, leaving 22 bases between them. CDR3 nucleotide sequence: TGTGCCAGCAGCCAAGTAATCTGGAGCGGGACAGCGCTCTACGAGCAGTACTTC. Amino acid sequence: CASSQVIWSGTALYEQYF.

Here the CDR3 reads CASSRRTGAGYSNQPQHF. For the CDR3, the DNA is TGTGCCAGCAGCCGAAGGACAGGGGCCGGGTATAGCAATCAGCCCCAGCATTTT. The V gene is TRBV28, the J gene TRBJ1-5; 9 bases are a match to TRBD1. Looked up from germline, CDR1 is MDHEN and CDR2 is SYDVKM. CDR3 length equals 18 residues. V shed 6 bases, J shed 0 bases, and the junction held 12 bases outside the gene matches.

The DNA for the CDR3 is TGCGCCAGCAGTTTAGATACAGGTGGTGGTCAGCCCCAGCATTTT. Translated, it gives CASSLDTGGGQPQHF. This chain connects TRBV5-1 to TRBJ1-5; the D gene is possibly TRBD1 (5 bases). The CDR3 has 15 residues. V lost 5 bases, J lost 6 bases, and 18 bases lay in between. Germline values: CDR1 SGHRS, CDR2 YFSETQ.

This chain connects TRBV15 to TRBJ1-1, with 9 positions matching TRBD1. CDR3 size: 15 residues. V lost 3 bases and J lost 1; bases outside the gene matches: 3. In germline, CDR1 is LNHNV, CDR2 YYDKDF (reference sequence). The CDR3 sequence: CATSRDRGANTEAFF. CDR3 DNA: TGTGCCACCAGCAGGGACAGGGGTGCGAACACTGAAGCTTTCTTT.

The chain uses TRBV9 and TRBJ1-6; D perhaps matches TRBD1 (5 bases). Deletions cut 0 bases from V and 5 bases from J, with 15 bases between. This CDR3 comprises 17 residues. Germline-derived CDR1 and CDR2 are SGDLS and YYNGEE. CDR3 nucleotide sequence: TGTGCCAGCAGCGTAGAGGAGGGGAAGAAGGATAATTCACCCCTCCACTTT. This gives the protein CASSVEEGKKDNSPLHF.

The chain recombines TRBV6-1 with TRBJ2-7; D gene ambiguous. Germline loops: CDR1 MNHNS, CDR2 SASEGT. This CDR3 is 10 amino acids long. The V gene lost 4 bases and the J gene lost 8 bases, with 6 bases spanning the gap. The DNA for the CDR3 is TGTGCCAGCAGTGCGGAGAAGCAGTACTTC. This translates into CASSAEKQYF.

This clonotype was seen a few times. This sequence joins TRBV3-1 and TRBJ2-1; D remains ambiguous. The CDR3 is made up of 17 amino acids. V was pared by 5 bases and J by 4 bases, with 21 bases between. The germline V gene encodes CDR1 LGHDT and CDR2 YNNKEL (reference sequence). The CDR3 coding sequence is TGTGCCAGCAGCTGGAGCCCCCGGCGGAGCTATTACAATGAGCAGTTCTTC. Translation: CASSWSPRRSYYNEQFF.

The J gene is TRBJ2-1, the V gene TRBV2; either TRBD1 or TRBD2 may fit D (5 bases each). Germline V gene lookup returns CDR1 SNHLY and CDR2 FYNNEI. V lost 8 bases to trimming and J lost 5 bases, with 22 bases between them. The length of the CDR3 is 16 residues. Here the CDR3 DNA reads TGTGCCAGCCCCCAACAGGACCTACTAGGAAACAATGAGCAGTTCTTC. Protein product: CASPQQDLLGNNEQFF.

The V gene is TRBV7-2, the J gene TRBJ1-2; possible D gene TRBD1, 6 bases. CDR3 length: 14 residues. CDR1 and CDR2 (germline): SGHTA, FQGNSA. Trimming pared 2 bases from V and 4 bases from J, leaving 11 bases between. Here the CDR3 DNA reads TGTGCCAGCAGCTTATTGGAACAGGGCTATGGCTACACCTTC. Translation: CASSLLEQGYGYTF.

A few counts support this clonotype. The J gene is TRBJ2-3, the V gene TRBV10-1; 8 bases agree with TRBD1. The CDR3 covers 14 residues. CDR1 is WNHNN and CDR2 is SYGVQD in the germline V gene (reference sequence). The ends lost 4 bases at V and 5 bases at J; junction bases unmatched: 5. As DNA, the CDR3 is TGCGCCAGCAGTGCGGACAGGGTTGGAGATACGCAGTATTTT. Translated, it gives CASSADRVGDTQYF.

The V call is TRBV20-1, the J call TRBJ1-2; weak D call: TRBD1 (6 bases). Germline assignment: CDR1 DFQATT and CDR2 SNEGSKA (reference sequence). CDR3 length equals 14 residues. V was clipped by 6 bases and J by 8 bases, with 22 bases between them. The CDR3: CSAVLGTSKTGYTF. The CDR3 region has the DNA TGCAGTGCCGTCTTAGGGACATCCAAAACGGGCTACACCTTC.

As DNA, the CDR3 is TGTGCCAGCAGTGACGGGTGGCGGAGCTCCTACAATGAGCAGTACTTC. Its protein is CASSDGWRSSYNEQYF. The chain links TRBV6-4 to TRBJ2-1; no definite D call. The tail of the sequence fits TRBJ2-7 better, so the J call may be wrong. This CDR3 is 16 amino acids long. Germline V lookup: CDR1 MRHNA, CDR2 SNTAGT.

This chain uses TRBV7-2 with TRBJ2-2; the match to TRBD2 covers 7 bases. The CDR3 has 14 amino acids. The V gene's germline CDR1 is SGHTA and CDR2 FQGNSA. Trimming removed 5 bases from V and 8 bases from J; junction bases left unmatched: 8. The CDR3: CASSLTRREGELFF. As DNA, the CDR3 is TGTGCCAGCAGCCTCACAAGGCGGGAGGGGGAGCTGTTTTTT.

The V gene is TRBV7-8, the J gene TRBJ1-2, with D possibly TRBD1 on 6 matching bases. The CDR3 is made up of 16 amino acids. The germline V gene encodes CDR1 SGHVS and CDR2 FQNEAQ. V lost 8 bases, J lost 8 bases, and 27 bases lay in between. The CDR3 DNA reads as TGTGCCAGCCATAAAGAGGCCCAGGGGAAGAGAGGGGGCTACACCTTC. This codes for CASHKEAQGKRGGYTF. Combining the CDR3 with reference TRBV7-8 and TRBJ1-2 gives the whole variable domain GAGVSQSPRYKVAKRGQDVALRCDPISGHVSLFWYQQALGQGPEFLTYFQNEAQLDKSGLPSDRFFAERPEGSVSTLKIQRTQQEDSAVYLCASHKEAQGKRGGYTFGSGTRLTVV.

V gene TRBV7-2 combines with J gene TRBJ2-3; possible D gene TRBD2, 5 bases. From germline, CDR1 is SGHTA and CDR2 FQGNSA. The germline V and J ends were trimmed by 5 bases and 10 bases, with 16 bases remaining between them. The CDR3 runs 13 residues. CDR3 amino acids: CASSNTNAEAQYF. The CDR3, as DNA: TGTGCCAGCAGCAATACTAACGCGGAGGCGCAGTATTTT.